Listed below are T cell receptor beta chains from one sample, sequenced in a study of siplizumab effects on memory and regulatory T cells. TCRdb keeps only in-frame clones here, not all; method: immunoSEQ multiplex PCR. Found here are about 100,000 clones, 75% to 95% of them singletons; the top ten hold roughly 0.15%. The sample comprised CD4+ T cells sorted from blood. The receptors shown here come from a human donor in good health. CDR3s include the opening cysteine and the closing phenylalanine or tryptophan. Each record gives: V gene, CDR3 protein.

TRBV28 CASSSPYTGTGPYEQYF
TRBV6-1 CASSGQAGYGYTF
TRBV6-1 CASSVGGGQANVLTF
TRBV4-2 CASSHIQGVEQYF
TRBV7-2 CASSLRASTVYNEQFF
TRBV5-5 CASSLAGTGRVNQPQHF
TRBV7-2 CASSLGVRGLVVQPQHF
TRBV5-6 CASSRRWGRADTQYF
TRBV28 CASKRGGLPGELFF
TRBV18 CASSPPIQETQYF